Reported below is one TCR beta chain. Antigen specificity is unknown. Mismatch with germline at one junction end may stem from a read error. Treatment meaning: roughly 10-day PBMC culture with coronavirus spike peptide pools or control peptides (ViraFEST assay). This entry comes from a study of vaccination and CD4 T cells after COVID-19. About the research overall: From HCoV-229E, HCoV-OC43, HCoV-NL63 and SARS-CoV-2, overlapping spike peptides were used to stimulate the cells. As control conditions, cultures were given either a CEFX pool serving as positive control, an HIV-1 Nef pool, or no peptide at all.

Once obtained from cultured CD4+ T cells, the DNA was sequenced using the Oncomine TCR Beta short-read assay. Genomic DNA was extracted from cultured CD4+ T cells. Via MiXCR, TCRdb re-called the PCR reads, giving one row per CDR3 protein. The sample carries around 14,000 distinct CDR3 sequences, roughly half recorded once. Germline V lookup: CDR1 MDHEN, CDR2 SYDVKM. This CDR3 has 14 amino acids. The receptor's source is a human donor who had recovered from COVID-19. V and J are TRBV28 and TRBJ2-1; 9 nucleotides match TRBD2. What was sequenced was CD4+ T cells from blood, cultured in vitro. CDR3 amino acids: CASNLAGVSHEQFF. The CDR3, as DNA: TGTGCCAGCAATTTAGCGGGAGTTTCCCATGAGCAGTTCTTC.